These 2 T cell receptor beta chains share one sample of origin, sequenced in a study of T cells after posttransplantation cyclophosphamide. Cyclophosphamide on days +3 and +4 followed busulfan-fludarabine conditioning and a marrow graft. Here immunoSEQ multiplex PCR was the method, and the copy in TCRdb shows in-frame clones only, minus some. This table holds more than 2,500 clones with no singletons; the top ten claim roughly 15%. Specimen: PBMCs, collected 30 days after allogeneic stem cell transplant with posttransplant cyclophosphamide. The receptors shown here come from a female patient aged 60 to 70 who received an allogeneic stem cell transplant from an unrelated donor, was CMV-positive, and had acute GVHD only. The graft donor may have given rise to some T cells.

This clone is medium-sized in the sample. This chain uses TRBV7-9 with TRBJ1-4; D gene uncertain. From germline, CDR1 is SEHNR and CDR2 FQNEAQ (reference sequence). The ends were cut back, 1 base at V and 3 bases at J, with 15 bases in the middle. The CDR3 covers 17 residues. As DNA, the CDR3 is TGTGCCAGCAGCTTAGAAGGTAATGGGCCCGCTAATGAAAAACTGTTTTTT. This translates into CASSLEGNGPANEKLFF.

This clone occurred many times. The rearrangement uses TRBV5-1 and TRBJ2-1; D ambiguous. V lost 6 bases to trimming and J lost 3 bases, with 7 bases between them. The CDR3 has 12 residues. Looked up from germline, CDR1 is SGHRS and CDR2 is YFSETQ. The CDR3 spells CASIDSYNEQFF. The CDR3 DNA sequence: TGCGCCAGCATTGATAGCTACAATGAGCAGTTCTTC.